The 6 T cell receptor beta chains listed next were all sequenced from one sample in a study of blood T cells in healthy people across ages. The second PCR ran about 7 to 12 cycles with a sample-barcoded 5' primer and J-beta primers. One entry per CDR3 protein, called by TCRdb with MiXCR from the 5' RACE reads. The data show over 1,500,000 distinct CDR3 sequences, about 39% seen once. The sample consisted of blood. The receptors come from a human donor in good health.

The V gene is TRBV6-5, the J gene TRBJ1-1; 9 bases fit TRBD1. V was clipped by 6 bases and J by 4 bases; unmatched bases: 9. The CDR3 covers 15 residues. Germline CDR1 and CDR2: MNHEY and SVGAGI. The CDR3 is CASSSHDRGFTEAFF. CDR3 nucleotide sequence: TGTGCCAGCAGCTCCCACGACAGGGGGTTCACTGAAGCTTTCTTT.

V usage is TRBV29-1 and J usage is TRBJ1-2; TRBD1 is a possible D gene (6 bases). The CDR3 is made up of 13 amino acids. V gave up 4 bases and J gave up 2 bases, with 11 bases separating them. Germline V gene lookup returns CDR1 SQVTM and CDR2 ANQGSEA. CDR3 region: CSVGKGENYGYTF. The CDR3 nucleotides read TGCAGCGTTGGAAAGGGGGAGAACTATGGCTACACCTTC.

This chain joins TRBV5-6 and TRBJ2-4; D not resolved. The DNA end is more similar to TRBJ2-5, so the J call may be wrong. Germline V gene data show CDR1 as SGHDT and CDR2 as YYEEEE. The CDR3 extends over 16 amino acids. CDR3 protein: CASSLLLDPYQETQYF. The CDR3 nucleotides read TGTGCCAGCAGCTTGCTCTTGGACCCGTACCAAGAGACCCAGTACTTC.

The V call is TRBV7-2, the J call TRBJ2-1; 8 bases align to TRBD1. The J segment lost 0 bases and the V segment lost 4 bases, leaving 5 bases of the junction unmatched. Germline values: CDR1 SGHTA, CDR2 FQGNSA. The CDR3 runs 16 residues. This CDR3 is CASSYLGQGSYNEQFF. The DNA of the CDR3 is TGTGCCAGCAGCTACCTCGGACAGGGCTCCTACAATGAGCAGTTCTTC.

The CDR3 is CSARDMIDSYEQYF. For the CDR3, the DNA is TGCAGTGCTAGAGATATGATAGATTCCTACGAGCAGTACTTC. The chain employs TRBV20-1 and TRBJ2-7; D is ambiguous. V lost 0 bases and J lost 1, with 10 bases in between. The CDR3 totals 14 residues. The V gene's germline CDR1 is DFQATT and CDR2 SNEGSKA (reference sequence).

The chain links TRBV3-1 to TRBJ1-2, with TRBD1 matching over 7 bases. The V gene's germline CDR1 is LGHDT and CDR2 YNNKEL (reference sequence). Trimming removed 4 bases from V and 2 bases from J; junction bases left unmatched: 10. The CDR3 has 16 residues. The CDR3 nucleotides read TGTGCCAGCAGCCTTAGGGGAGGACAGGAAAACTATGGCTACACCTTC. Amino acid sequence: CASSLRGGQENYGYTF. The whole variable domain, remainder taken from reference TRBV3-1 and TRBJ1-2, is DTAVSQTPKYLVTQMGNDKSIKCEQNLGHDTMYWYKQDSKKFLKIMFSYNNKELIINETVPNRFSPKSPDKAHLNLHINSLELGDSAVYFCASSLRGGQENYGYTFGSGTRLTVV.